This TCR beta chain was sequenced during a study of control samples from healthy donors and cancer patients (dated by TCRdb to 2018 to 2020). Regarding this clone: Its antigen is still unknown. Base quality data are lacking; no much larger clone is found one base away.

Including cysteine and phenylalanine, the CDR3 has 13 amino acids. Only the CDR3 part of the read is kept: 39 bases, read in frame from the first base. Cut back by 3 bases and 3 bases, the V and J ends lie 9 bases apart. The germline V gene (reference sequence) specifies SGHKS as CDR1 and YYEKEE as CDR2. Library creation used the immunoSEQ multiplex PCR assay. This immuneACCESS table, as held by TCRdb, lists in-frame sequences with V and J called but not all clones. Of the missing ones, under half trace to an unresolved V gene in checked studies; the others have no known cause. The sample has approximately 110,000 clones on record, about nine tenths of them singletons. Of the sample, 6% to 8.5% falls within the top ten clones.

Sample: blood. This chain joins TRBV5-5 to TRBJ1-2; the D segment cannot be called with confidence. This receptor was taken from a woman younger than 30 in good health. The CDR3 loop reads CASSSDPDYGYTF. The DNA sequence follows: TGTGCCAGCAGCTCCGACCCTGACTATGGCTACACCTTC.